This TCR beta chain was sequenced for a study of OX40 agonist ivuxolimab in advanced cancers. Study background: Subjects had a mean age of around 60 years, with a range of 23 to 79; just over 80% were male. Study results and caveats: At doses 0.1 to 3.0 mg/kg, CD4+ and CD8+ clones expanded.

It was autoimmune disease history or systemic immunosuppression that excluded patients. Comments on this clone: Its antigen remains unknown.

Clones were sequenced by immunoSEQ multiplex PCR, and TCRdb holds only the in-frame ones, with some missing. This sample has 100,000 to 120,000 clones, with approximately 89% found just once. The V gene lost 0 bases and the J gene lost 2 bases, with 10 bases spanning the gap. Germline V lookup: CDR1 ENHRY, CDR2 SYGVKD. The length of the CDR3 is 15 residues. This receptor was taken from an adult with an advanced solid tumor such as melanoma, head and neck, liver or kidney cancer. V and J are TRBV10-3 and TRBJ1-2; D not resolved. Sequencing was performed on CD4+ or CD8+ T cells sorted from blood, taken in a trial of the OX40 agonist ivuxolimab. The CDR3 here is CAISESVQYNYGYTF. The CDR3 DNA reads as TGTGCCATCAGTGAGTCAGTGCAGTACAACTATGGCTACACCTTC.